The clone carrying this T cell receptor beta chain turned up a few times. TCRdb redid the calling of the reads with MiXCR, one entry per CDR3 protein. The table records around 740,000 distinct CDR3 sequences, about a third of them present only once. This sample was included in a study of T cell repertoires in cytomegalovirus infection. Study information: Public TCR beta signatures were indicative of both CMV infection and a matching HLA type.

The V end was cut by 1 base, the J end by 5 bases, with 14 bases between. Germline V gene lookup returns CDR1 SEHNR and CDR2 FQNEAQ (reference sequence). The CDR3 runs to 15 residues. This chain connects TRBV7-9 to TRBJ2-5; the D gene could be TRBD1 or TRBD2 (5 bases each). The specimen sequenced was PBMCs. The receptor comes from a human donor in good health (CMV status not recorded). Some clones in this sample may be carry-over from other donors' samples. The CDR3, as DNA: TGTGCCAGCAGCTTAGGGCGGTTCGAGGGGGAGACCCAGTACTTC. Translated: CASSLGRFEGETQYF.